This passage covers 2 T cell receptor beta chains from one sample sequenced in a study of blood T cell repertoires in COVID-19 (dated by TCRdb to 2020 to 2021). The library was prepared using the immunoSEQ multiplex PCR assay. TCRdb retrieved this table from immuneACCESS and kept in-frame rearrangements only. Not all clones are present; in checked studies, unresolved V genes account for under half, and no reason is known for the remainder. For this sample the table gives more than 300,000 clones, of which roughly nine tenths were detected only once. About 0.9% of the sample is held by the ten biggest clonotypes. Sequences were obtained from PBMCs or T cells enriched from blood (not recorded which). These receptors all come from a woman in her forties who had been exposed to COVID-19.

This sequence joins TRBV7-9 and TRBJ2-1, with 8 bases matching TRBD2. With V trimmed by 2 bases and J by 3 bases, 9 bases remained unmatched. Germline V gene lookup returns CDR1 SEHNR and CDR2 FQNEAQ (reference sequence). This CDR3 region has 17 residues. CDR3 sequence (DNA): TGTGCCAGCAGCTTACGAGCGGGAGAACTGGGCTACAATGAGCAGTTCTTC. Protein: CASSLRAGELGYNEQFF.

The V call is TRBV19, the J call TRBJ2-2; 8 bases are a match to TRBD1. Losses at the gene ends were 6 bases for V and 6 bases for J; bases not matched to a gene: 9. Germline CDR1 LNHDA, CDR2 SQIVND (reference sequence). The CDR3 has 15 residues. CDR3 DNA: TGTGCCAGTAGCCTAGCAGGGGGCCCCGCCGGGGAGCTGTTTTTT. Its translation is CASSLAGGPAGELFF. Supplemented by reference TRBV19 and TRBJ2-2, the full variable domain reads DGGITQSPKYLFRKEGQNVTLSCEQNLNHDAMYWYRQDPGQGLRLIYYSQIVNDFQKGDIAEGYSVSREKKESFPLTVTSAQKNPTAFYLCASSLAGGPAGELFFGEGSRLTVL.